The entry below describes one T cell receptor beta chain. No cognate antigen has been identified for it. Base-call qualities are not available, and no considerably larger clone is one nucleotide away. This specimen comes from a study of chemoradiotherapy in HPV16-positive cancers (dated by TCRdb to about 2022). Background for the entire study: Candidate HPV-specific T-cell clones and common TCR motifs were defined by functional T-cell assays performed on cells from two HPV16-positive patients. The candidate HPV-specific TCRs and motifs were then tracked in TCR repertoires from over 80 patients with HPV-related cancers. The study asked whether T-cell immunity against the HPV oncoproteins E6 and E7 changes during chemoradiotherapy and whether it affects survival. On the study overall, not on this receptor specifically: Only a couple of HPV16-positive patients were used to derive the functional definition of HPV-specific T cells, and the survival association was reported for HPV16-positive patients. In HPV16-positive patients, expansion of HPV-responsive T cells during chemoradiotherapy was associated with improved recurrence-free survival. Expansion of candidate HPV-specific clones and E7-related TCR motifs was observed in the tumor microenvironment during treatment, whereas no such expansion was observed for non-HPV-specific T cells.

Taken from cysteine to phenylalanine, the CDR3 has 14 residues. Solely the CDR3 DNA is kept, with 42 bases framed from the first base. The V and J ends are trimmed by 0 bases and 4 bases, leaving 9 bases between them. CDR1 and CDR2 are read off the germline V gene as SQVTM and ANQGSEA. Repertoires were sampled repeatedly over the course of chemoradiotherapy so that clonal expansion in the tumor microenvironment could be followed. Libraries were built with the immunoSEQ multiplex PCR assay. Entries here come from immuneACCESS through TCRdb and include only in-frame sequences with V and J called. Some clones fail to appear in such tables; in the studies checked, an unresolved V gene covers under half of the shortfall, and the cause of the remainder is unknown. The sample table holds around 30,000 clones, of which 92% were seen once. The ten largest clones take up approximately 3.7% of the sample.

The sequence is built from TRBV29-1 and TRBJ2-2; TRBD1 is a weak D gene call, 5 bases matching. This TCR derives from a human donor with HPV-associated anogenital cancer. The sequencing used blood, collected from a patient who underwent chemoradiotherapy. The CDR3 has the sequence CSVEEAGITGELFF. Read as DNA, the sequence is TGCAGCGTTGAAGAAGCAGGGATCACCGGGGAGCTGTTTTTT.